The 22 T cell receptor beta chains given below trace back to one sample, sequenced in a study of beta chain features in type 1 diabetes. Since all of the isolated RNA was reverse transcribed, expressed TCRB transcripts were what got sequenced. Generated by immunoSEQ multiplex PCR, the TCRdb table keeps only in-frame clones and is missing some. The table has some 400,000 clones, approximately 15% seen once; the top ten hold 0.019%. Sequencing used naive CD4+ T cells from blood. Receptors originate from a woman aged 18-30 years in good health.

This sequence joins TRBV5-6 and TRBJ2-3, with 8 bases matching TRBD2. The J segment lost 2 bases and the V segment lost 0 bases, leaving 8 bases of the junction unmatched. The V gene's germline CDR1 is SGHDT and CDR2 YYEEEE. This CDR3 contains 17 residues. CDR3 bases: TGTGCCAGCAGCTTGGTTTCTAGCGGGCGACCCACAGATACGCAGTATTTT. This sequence encodes CASSLVSSGRPTDTQYF.

The chain carries TRBV28 and TRBJ1-1; D ambiguous. The V gene lost 3 bases and the J gene lost 4 bases, with 12 bases spanning the gap. The CDR3 is 14 residues long. Looked up from germline, CDR1 is MDHEN and CDR2 is SYDVKM. This CDR3 is CASSLWQAVTEAFF. In DNA form, the CDR3 reads TGTGCCAGCAGTTTGTGGCAGGCTGTCACTGAAGCTTTCTTT.

This clone was counted only a few times. One end of the junction is discordant with germline, which a read error may explain. This rearrangement joins TRBV7-7 to TRBJ2-5, with D unresolved. This CDR3 region has 14 residues. Germline CDR1 reads SSHAT; CDR2 reads FNYEAQ (reference sequence). The CDR3 protein is CASSSYAGTETQYF. As DNA, the CDR3 is TGTGCTAGCAGCTCTTATGCAGGCACGGAGACCCAGTACTTC.

This clone came up a few times. CDR3 DNA sequence: TGTGCCAGCAGCTCTACACCCGGGACAGGAGAAGGCTACACCTTC. Protein product: CASSSTPGTGEGYTF. The rearrangement uses TRBV7-2 and TRBJ1-2, with 8 bases aligning to TRBD1. Germline values: CDR1 SGHTA, CDR2 FQGNSA. The CDR3 has 15 residues. The J segment lost 8 bases and the V segment lost 4 bases, leaving 12 bases of the junction unmatched.

The chain couples TRBV30 to TRBJ2-5; TRBD1 aligns across 7 bases. The germline gives CDR1 GTSNPN, CDR2 SVGIG (reference sequence). V gave up 4 bases and J gave up 9 bases; unmatched junction bases: 20. This CDR3 contains 16 residues. This chain's CDR3 is CAWTPGWDSAWSAQYF. The CDR3 DNA reads TGTGCCTGGACCCCGGGTTGGGACAGTGCATGGTCGGCCCAGTACTTC. Full variable domain (remainder filled in from reference TRBV30 and TRBJ2-5): SQTIHQWPATLVQPVGSPLSLECTVEGTSNPNLYWYRQAAGRGLQLLFYSVGIGQISSEVPQNLSASRPQDRQFILSSKKLLLSDSGFYLCAWTPGWDSAWSAQYFGPGTRLLVL.

V is TRBV29-1 and J is TRBJ1-4; TRBD1 aligns across 9 bases. The CDR3 contains 14 residues. CDR1 SQVTM and CDR2 ANQGSEA come from the germline V gene. V dropped 5 bases and J dropped 5; count of bases not matched to a gene: 6. The CDR3 bases are TGCAGCGTTCGGGACAGGGAAACCAATGAAAAACTGTTTTTT. Its translation: CSVRDRETNEKLFF.

This clone was seen more than once but under ten times. This chain uses TRBV11-3 with TRBJ2-3, with D possibly being TRBD2 (5 bases). CDR3 length: 13 residues. V gave up 5 bases and J gave up 6 bases, with 12 bases separating them. Germline CDR1 is SGHNT and CDR2 is YENEEA. CDR3 DNA: TGTGCCAGCAGCCCCGGACTGAAGGATACGCAGTATTTT. It specifies CASSPGLKDTQYF. Full variable domain (rest looked up from reference TRBV11-3 and TRBJ2-3): EAGVVQSPRYKIIEKKQPVAFWCNPISGHNTLYWYLQNLGQGPELLIRYENEEAVDDSQLPKDRFSAERLKGVDSTLKIQPAELGDSAVYLCASSPGLKDTQYFGPGTRLTVL.

A few counts support this clone. The chain couples TRBV2 to TRBJ2-4; D perhaps matches TRBD2 (5 bases). The germline V gene has CDR1 SNHLY and CDR2 FYNNEI. CDR3 length: 11 residues. The V end was cut by 8 bases, the J end by 10 bases, with 12 bases between. The CDR3 is CASVGGRIQYF. The CDR3 nucleotides are TGTGCCAGCGTAGGAGGACGGATTCAGTACTTC.

The V and J genes are TRBV30 and TRBJ2-7; TRBD2 is a possible D gene (6 bases). This CDR3 has 13 amino acids. Germline V gene sequence: CDR1 GTSNPN, CDR2 SVGIG (reference sequence). The V end was cut by 1 base, the J end by 7 bases, with 14 bases between. CDR3 amino acids: CAWSAPTGGEQYF. The CDR3 DNA is TGTGCCTGGAGTGCACCCACCGGGGGTGAGCAGTACTTC.

Only a few counts were recorded for this clone. CDR3 coding DNA: TGTGCCAGCAGTGACCAGGGACTAGCGGACAATGAGCAGTTCTTC. As protein: CASSDQGLADNEQFF. V gene TRBV25-1 combines with J gene TRBJ2-1, with TRBD2 identical over 11 bases. Germline V gives CDR1 MGHDK, CDR2 SYGVNS. The CDR3 spans 15 residues. The V gene end was trimmed by 3 bases and the J gene end by 5 bases; junction bases not matched to a gene: 3.

The V and J genes are TRBV25-1 and TRBJ2-6; TRBD2 is a possible D gene (5 bases). Germline CDR1 is MGHDK and CDR2 is SYGVNS. The CDR3 is 14 amino acids. The V and J ends lost 4 bases and 2 bases respectively, with 6 bases between them. CDR3 coding DNA: TGTGCCAGCAGTGGAGGGCCTGGGGCCAACGTCCTGACTTTC. This translates into CASSGGPGANVLTF.

The chain has TRBV9 and TRBJ2-1; the match to TRBD2 covers 11 bases. Germline loops: CDR1 SGDLS, CDR2 YYNGEE. This CDR3 is built from 16 residues. Unmatched junction bases numbered 9, after V lost 3 bases and J lost 7 bases. The CDR3 spells CASSARGLAERNEQFF. The CDR3 DNA is TGTGCCAGCAGCGCCCGGGGACTAGCGGAGAGAAATGAGCAGTTCTTC.

This chain links TRBV27 with TRBJ2-7, with D perhaps matching TRBD2 (6 bases). Trimming left V 5 bases short and J 5 bases short, with 13 bases between. Per germline, CDR1 MNHEY and CDR2 SMNVEV (reference sequence). The CDR3 consists of 13 residues. CDR3 nucleotides: TGTGCCAGCAGTGGAGGGGCAAGAAACGAGCAGTACTTC. Its protein is CASSGGARNEQYF.

This chain links TRBV9 with TRBJ2-5, with 14 bases that match TRBD2. The junction had 12 bases not matched to a gene; V was cut back by 4 bases and J by 4 bases. Germline V gene data show CDR1 as SGDLS and CDR2 as YYNGEE. The CDR3 sequence is 18 residues long. As DNA, the CDR3 is TGTGCCAGCAGCTTTGGGGGACTAGCGGGAGCGGGGCCAGAGACCCAGTACTTC. Translated, it gives CASSFGGLAGAGPETQYF.

The chain recombines TRBV6-5 with TRBJ2-5; 12 bases map to TRBD2. J was trimmed by 2 bases and V by 5 bases; bases with no gene match: 3. This CDR3 spans 15 amino acids. The germline V gene has CDR1 MNHEY and CDR2 SVGAGI. CDR3 in DNA: TGTGCCAGCAGTCGGACTAGCGGGGCACAAGAGACCCAGTACTTC. It is translated as CASSRTSGAQETQYF.

This clone was seen a few times. This chain connects TRBV30 to TRBJ1-2, with D possibly TRBD1 on 5 matching bases. The CDR3 is 13 residues long. Germline loops: CDR1 GTSNPN, CDR2 SVGIG (reference sequence). Trimming took off 6 bases at V and 3 bases at J, with 14 bases between the two ends. CDR3 bases: TGTGCCTGTACCTGGGGCTCAGACTATGGCTACACCTTC. Translation: CACTWGSDYGYTF.

In its sample, this clone was seen a few times. The chain couples TRBV21-1 to TRBJ2-3; TRBD2, the table's D call, was not compared with the DNA. TRBV21-1 is described as a pseudogene. This CDR3 has 14 amino acids. Here the CDR3 DNA reads TGTGCCAGCAGCAAAGCGGAGCACACAGATACGCAGTATTTT. Protein sequence: CASSKAEHTDTQYF.

The V call is TRBV18, the J call TRBJ2-1; 10 bases are shared with TRBD1. Trimming took 3 bases from V and 8 from J; bases not matched to a gene: 13. This CDR3 region has 17 residues. Germline V gives CDR1 KGHSH, CDR2 LQKENI. The CDR3 protein is CASSPFQPGTGAHEQFF. In DNA form, the CDR3 reads TGTGCCAGCTCACCTTTTCAACCCGGGACAGGGGCGCATGAGCAGTTCTTC.

The rearrangement links TRBV6-6 to TRBJ2-7; TRBD2 aligns across 11 bases. The length of the CDR3 is 14 residues. The V gene end was trimmed by 6 bases and the J gene end by 6 bases; junction bases not matched to a gene: 7. CDR1 MNHNY and CDR2 SVGAGI come from the germline V gene (reference sequence). The CDR3 is CASSPLSGRGEQYF. The CDR3 nucleotides read TGTGCCAGCAGCCCCCTTAGCGGGAGGGGCGAGCAGTACTTC.

The gene calls are TRBV30 and TRBJ2-7; 14 bases match TRBD2. The V and J ends lost 7 bases and 6 bases, in that order; junction bases with no gene match: 11. Germline loops: CDR1 GTSNPN, CDR2 SVGIG (reference sequence). The CDR3 totals 15 residues. CDR3 nucleotide sequence: TGTGCCTTCACCGAGGGACTAGCGGGGGCCTCCGAGCAGTACTTC. Amino acid sequence: CAFTEGLAGASEQYF.

The chain couples TRBV30 to TRBJ1-2; TRBD1 matches at 10 bases. This CDR3 region has 16 residues. J lost 3 bases, V lost 3 bases, and 10 bases had no gene match. CDR1 is GTSNPN, CDR2 SVGIG, per germline (reference sequence). As DNA, the CDR3 is TGTGCCTGGAGAACGGGACAGGGGCTCGTGCACTATGGCTACACCTTC. It is translated as CAWRTGQGLVHYGYTF.

Only a few counts were recorded for this clone. The chain joins TRBV5-1 to TRBJ2-7, with D perhaps TRBD1 (6 bases). The CDR3 totals 15 residues. V was pared by 5 bases and J by 4 bases, with 19 bases between. Germline CDR1 reads SGHRS; CDR2 reads YFSETQ. The CDR3 sequence is CASSTDRMGPYEQYF. The CDR3 DNA sequence: TGCGCCAGCAGTACGGACAGAATGGGGCCTTACGAGCAGTACTTC.